This T cell receptor (beta chain) was identified during a study of technical replicates of blood from several donors. The CDR3 sequence is 14 residues long. V was clipped by 2 bases and J by 4 bases, with 14 bases between them. Per the germline V gene, CDR1 is GTSNPN and CDR2 is SVGIG (reference sequence). Assay used: immunoSEQ multiplex PCR; TCRdb lists only in-frame clones, some missing. The data hold 15,000 to 20,000 clones, with about 87% observed a single time. The sequence came from a human donor in good health. The chain links TRBV30 to TRBJ1-2; D is uncertain. The sequenced sample was PBMCs. For the CDR3, the DNA is TGTGCCTGGAGTAGGTCGGGGAATAGCTATGGCTACACCTTC. This codes for CAWSRSGNSYGYTF.